Only a few counts were recorded for the clone carrying this T cell receptor (beta chain). Its antigen remains unidentified. The CDR3 runs 12 residues. The V and J ends lost 4 bases and 15 bases respectively, with 16 bases between them. According to the study, TCR beta libraries were built with iRepertoire HTBI primers and CDR3-region Arm-PCR. A single record per CDR3 protein comes from TCRdb applying MiXCR to the multiplex PCR reads. Of 550,000 to 700,000 distinct CDR3 sequences listed, about 15% are singletons. Time point specified: newly diagnosed GD, antithyroid drugs for less than 3 months. After RNA was extracted from PBMCs, the TCR library was made from it. This record comes from a study of regulatory T cells in long-lasting Graves disease. Study-wide points: Persistent Graves' patients showed less TCR diversity than newly diagnosed patients showed. Persistent disease was associated with favored TRBV28 usage and with favored use of TRBJ1-2 and TRBJ2-5.

The sample was also linked to a second study, of T cells in Graves' hyperthyroidism and ophthalmopathy.

The chain links TRBV12-3 or TRBV12-4 to TRBJ2-1; D is undetermined. The sequencing here drew on peripheral blood mononuclear cells (PBMCs), taken at new diagnosis, from a patient treated with antithyroid drugs. The sequence came from a man between 18 and 35 years old with Graves disease. This CDR3 is CASSSQTAVLFF. The CDR3 DNA follows: TGTGCCAGCAGTTCCCAGACTGCTGTTCTGTTCTTC.